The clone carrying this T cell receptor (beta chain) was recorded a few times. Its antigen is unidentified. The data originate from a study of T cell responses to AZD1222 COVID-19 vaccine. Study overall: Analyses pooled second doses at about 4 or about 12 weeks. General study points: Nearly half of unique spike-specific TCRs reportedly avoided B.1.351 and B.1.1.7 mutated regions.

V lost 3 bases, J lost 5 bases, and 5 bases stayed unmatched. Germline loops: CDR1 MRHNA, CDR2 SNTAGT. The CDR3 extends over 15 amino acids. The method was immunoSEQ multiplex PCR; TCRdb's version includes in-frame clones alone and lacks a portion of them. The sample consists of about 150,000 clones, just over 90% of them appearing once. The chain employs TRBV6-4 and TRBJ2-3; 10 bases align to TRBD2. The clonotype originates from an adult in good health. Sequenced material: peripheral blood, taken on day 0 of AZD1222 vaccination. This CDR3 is CASSERAGGIDTQYF. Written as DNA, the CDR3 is TGTGCCAGCAGTGAGCGAGCGGGGGGGATAGATACGCAGTATTTT.